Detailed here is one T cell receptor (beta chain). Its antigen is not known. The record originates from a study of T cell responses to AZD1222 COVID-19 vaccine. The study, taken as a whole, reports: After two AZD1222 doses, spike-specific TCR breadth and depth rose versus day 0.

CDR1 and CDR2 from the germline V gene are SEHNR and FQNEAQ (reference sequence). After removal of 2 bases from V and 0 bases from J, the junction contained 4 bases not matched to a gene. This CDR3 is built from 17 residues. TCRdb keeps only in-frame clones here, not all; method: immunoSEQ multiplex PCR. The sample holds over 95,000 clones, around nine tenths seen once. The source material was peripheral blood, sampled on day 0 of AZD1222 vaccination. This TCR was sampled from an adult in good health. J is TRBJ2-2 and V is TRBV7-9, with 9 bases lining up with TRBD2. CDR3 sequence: CASSLSLAGSNTGELFF. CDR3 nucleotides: TGTGCCAGCAGCTTATCACTAGCGGGTTCGAACACCGGGGAGCTGTTTTTT.